Included here is one TCR beta chain sequence, with context. This record belongs to a study of tumor-infiltrating lymphocytes in localized non-small cell lung cancer. The CDR3 length is 13 residues. The V gene's germline CDR1 is MNHEY and CDR2 SVGAGI. V lost 6 bases and J lost 4, with 9 bases in between. Measured with immunoSEQ multiplex PCR; TCRdb has only the in-frame clones, and not every one. The sample holds under 20,000 clones, about 70% seen once. The rearrangement links TRBV6-5 to TRBJ2-2, with D hard to call. This receptor was obtained from a human donor with non-small cell lung cancer. The sequenced sample was lung tumor tissue. The CDR3, as DNA: TGTGCCAGCAGAGGCTCTTCCACCGGGGAGCTGTTTTTT. Its translation: CASRGSSTGELFF.